This entry is about one T cell receptor (beta chain). The table came from immunoSEQ multiplex PCR; TCRdb's copy has only in-frame clones and leaves some out. The sample holds hundreds of thousands of clones, approximately 86% seen once. This sample is drawn from a study of blood T cell repertoires in COVID-19. CDR3 length: 10 amino acids. Germline assignment: CDR1 MNHEY and CDR2 SMNVEV (reference sequence). V lost 8 bases, J lost 15 bases, and 14 bases lay in between. The specimen was PBMCs or T cells enriched from blood (not recorded which). The receptor comes from a woman aged 30 to 39 who had recovered from COVID-19. The chain joins TRBV27 to TRBJ2-1; no firm D call. CDR3 sequence reads: CASPPGFGFF. The CDR3 DNA reads TGTGCCAGCCCCCCCGGGTTTGGGTTCTTC.